Listed below are T cell receptor beta chains from one sample, sequenced in a study of prognosis after radiotherapy for stage I lung cancer. One entry per CDR3 protein, called by TCRdb with MiXCR from the multiplex PCR reads. The table lists around 51,000 distinct CDR3 sequences, approximately 35% of them singletons. The sequenced sample was PBMCs, obtained before or after stereotactic body radiation therapy (not recorded which). The source of these receptors is a donor over 45 with non-small cell lung cancer. CDR3s include the opening cysteine and the closing phenylalanine or tryptophan. The D gene is left open where the match is weak. Rows may omit the clone size; those that give it use once, few, many or a size class.

j_gene: TRBJ2-7; d_gene: TRBD1; v_gene: TRBV7-2; abundance: many; CDR3aa: CASSSQAPGTGGEEQYF; CDR3nt: TGTGCCAGCAGCTCACAAGCGCCCGGGACAGGGGGAGAGGAGCAGTACTTC
j_gene: TRBJ1-6; d_gene: TRBD1; v_gene: TRBV7-2; abundance: NA; CDR3aa: CASSPTTGLIPSPLHF; CDR3nt: TGTGCCAGCAGTCCGACGACAGGGCTTATCCCATCACCCCTCCACTTT
j_gene: TRBJ1-2; d_gene: NA; v_gene: TRBV20-1; abundance: many; CDR3aa: CSAPGTRLRANYGYTF; CDR3nt: TGCAGTGCTCCCGGGACCCGCTTACGGGCTAACTATGGCTACACCTTC
j_gene: TRBJ1-1; d_gene: NA; v_gene: TRBV7-9; abundance: NA; CDR3aa: CASSFPRRLNTKDFF; CDR3nt: TGTGCCAGCAGCTTTCCCCGACGGCTGAACACTAAAGATTTCTTT
j_gene: TRBJ1-1; d_gene: NA; v_gene: TRBV15; abundance: many; CDR3aa: CATQADMNTEAFF; CDR3nt: TGTGCCACCCAGGCAGACATGAACACTGAAGCTTTCTTT
j_gene: TRBJ2-3; d_gene: NA; v_gene: TRBV6-1; abundance: NA; CDR3aa: CASSEGLSRVDTQYF; CDR3nt: TGTGCCAGCAGTGAGGGGTTATCTCGGGTGGATACGCAGTATTTT
j_gene: TRBJ1-5; d_gene: NA; v_gene: TRBV5-6; abundance: many; CDR3aa: CASSSGDMVDQPQHF; CDR3nt: TGTGCCAGCAGCTCGGGGGATATGGTGGATCAGCCCCAGCATTTT
j_gene: TRBJ2-1; d_gene: TRBD2; v_gene: TRBV7-8; abundance: many; CDR3aa: CASSLTAGVYNEQFF; CDR3nt: TGTGCCAGCAGCTTAACAGCGGGAGTGTACAATGAGCAGTTCTTC
j_gene: TRBJ2-5; d_gene: NA; v_gene: TRBV2; abundance: many; CDR3aa: CASSEALITGLETQYF; CDR3nt: TGTGCCAGCAGTGAAGCGCTTATAACAGGGTTGGAGACCCAGTACTTC
j_gene: TRBJ1-1; d_gene: NA; v_gene: TRBV20-1; abundance: NA; CDR3aa: CSARNRPGENTEAFF; CDR3nt: TGCAGTGCTAGAAACCGCCCTGGCGAGAACACTGAAGCTTTCTTT
j_gene: TRBJ2-1; d_gene: NA; v_gene: TRBV11-3; abundance: many; CDR3aa: CASSLVGGSYNEQFF; CDR3nt: TGTGCCAGCAGCTTAGTAGGGGGCTCCTACAATGAGCAGTTCTTC
j_gene: TRBJ1-5; d_gene: NA; v_gene: TRBV7-8; abundance: many; CDR3aa: CASSPTRGVYSNQPQHF; CDR3nt: TGTGCCAGCAGCCCAACACGGGGAGTATATAGCAATCAGCCCCAGCATTTT
j_gene: TRBJ2-7; d_gene: TRBD2; v_gene: TRBV6-5; abundance: many; CDR3aa: CASSYSGGVGSYEQYF; CDR3nt: TGTGCCAGCAGTTACTCGGGAGGGGTGGGCTCCTACGAGCAGTACTTC
j_gene: TRBJ2-3; d_gene: TRBD2; v_gene: TRBV9; abundance: many; CDR3aa: CASSVGRGIDTQYF; CDR3nt: TGTGCCAGCAGCGTAGGGCGGGGGATAGATACGCAGTATTTT
j_gene: TRBJ1-2; d_gene: NA; v_gene: TRBV30; abundance: NA; CDR3aa: CAWRETEGRGYTF; CDR3nt: TGTGCCTGGAGGGAAACAGAGGGCCGAGGATACACCTTC
j_gene: TRBJ2-7; d_gene: TRBD2; v_gene: TRBV19; abundance: many; CDR3aa: CASTPGGGEGYEQYF; CDR3nt: TGTGCCAGTACCCCCGGCGGGGGAGAAGGATACGAGCAGTACTTC
j_gene: TRBJ2-2; d_gene: NA; v_gene: TRBV7-2; abundance: many; CDR3aa: CASSFSWNTGELFF; CDR3nt: TGTGCCAGCAGCTTTAGCTGGAACACCGGGGAGCTGTTTTTT
j_gene: TRBJ1-2; d_gene: NA; v_gene: TRBV7-9; abundance: many; CDR3aa: CASSIDWNYGYTF; CDR3nt: TGTGCCAGCAGCATCGACTGGAACTATGGCTACACCTTC
j_gene: TRBJ1-1; d_gene: NA; v_gene: TRBV5-5; abundance: many; CDR3aa: CASSSSGGAWTEAFF; CDR3nt: TGTGCCAGCAGCTCCTCGGGGGGGGCTTGGACTGAAGCTTTCTTT
j_gene: TRBJ1-2; d_gene: NA; v_gene: TRBV5-1; abundance: many; CDR3aa: CASSLTYWGGANYGYTF; CDR3nt: TGCGCCAGCAGCTTGACCTATTGGGGGGGAGCTAACTATGGCTACACCTTC
j_gene: TRBJ2-7; d_gene: TRBD2; v_gene: TRBV20-1; abundance: once; CDR3aa: CSARGGAYEQYF; CDR3nt: TGCAGTGCTAGGGGGGGGGCCTACGAGCAGTACTTC
j_gene: TRBJ2-1; d_gene: TRBD2; v_gene: TRBV7-3; abundance: many; CDR3aa: CASSLAGTSSYEQFF; CDR3nt: TGTGCCAGCAGCTTAGCCGGGACTAGTAGCTATGAGCAGTTCTTC
j_gene: TRBJ1-2; d_gene: NA; v_gene: TRBV7-8; abundance: many; CDR3aa: CASSLGLDGGYTF; CDR3nt: TGTGCCAGCAGCCTGGGGCTGGACGGGGGCTACACCTTC
j_gene: TRBJ2-6; d_gene: NA; v_gene: TRBV6-1; abundance: many; CDR3aa: CASRSTAGANVLTF; CDR3nt: TGTGCCAGCAGATCGACAGCCGGGGCCAACGTCCTGACTTTC
j_gene: TRBJ2-4; d_gene: TRBD2; v_gene: TRBV2; abundance: few; CDR3aa: CASSEDSGRDIQYF; CDR3nt: TGTGCCAGCAGTGAGGATAGCGGGAGGGATATTCAGTACTTC
j_gene: TRBJ2-1; d_gene: TRBD2; v_gene: TRBV2; abundance: many; CDR3aa: CASSGTSGRGNEQFF; CDR3nt: TGTGCCAGCAGCGGGACTAGCGGGAGGGGGAATGAGCAGTTCTTC
j_gene: TRBJ2-7; d_gene: TRBD2; v_gene: TRBV7-2; abundance: many; CDR3aa: CASSPQRESYEQYF; CDR3nt: TGTGCCAGCAGCCCACAGCGGGAGTCCTACGAGCAGTACTTC
j_gene: TRBJ2-3; d_gene: NA; v_gene: TRBV12-3/TRBV12-4; abundance: NA; CDR3aa: CASSLNTWCTDTQYF; CDR3nt: TGTGCCAGCAGTTTAAACACATGGTGCACAGATACGCAGTATTTT
j_gene: TRBJ2-3; d_gene: NA; v_gene: TRBV5-1; abundance: NA; CDR3aa: CASSSYMGTDTHYF; CDR3nt: TGCGCCAGCAGCTCTTACATGGGCACAGATACTCATTATTTT
j_gene: TRBJ1-2; d_gene: TRBD1; v_gene: TRBV4-3; abundance: NA; CDR3aa: CASSLEGTGALEDVYTF; CDR3nt: TGCGCCAGCAGCCTTGAGGGGACAGGGGCTCTGGAGGATGTCTACACCTTC
j_gene: TRBJ2-7; d_gene: NA; v_gene: TRBV6-2/TRBV6-3; abundance: many; CDR3aa: CASLMASGSYEQYF; CDR3nt: TGTGCCAGCCTTATGGCATCCGGGTCCTACGAGCAGTACTTC
j_gene: TRBJ2-3; d_gene: TRBD1; v_gene: TRBV5-1; abundance: many; CDR3aa: CASSRTGGLSTDTQYF; CDR3nt: TGCGCCAGCAGCCGGACAGGGGGACTGAGCACAGATACGCAGTATTTT
j_gene: TRBJ1-2; d_gene: NA; v_gene: TRBV11-2; abundance: NA; CDR3aa: CASSPGVIYGYTF; CDR3nt: TGTGCCAGCAGCCCGGGGGTGATCTATGGCTACACCTTC
j_gene: TRBJ2-7; d_gene: NA; v_gene: TRBV12-3/TRBV12-4; abundance: many; CDR3aa: CASSRPPEQYF; CDR3nt: TGTGCCAGCAGTCGGCCCCCCGAGCAGTACTTC
j_gene: TRBJ2-7; d_gene: TRBD2; v_gene: TRBV6-5; abundance: many; CDR3aa: CASSYNLAGRSYEQYF; CDR3nt: TGTGCCAGCAGTTACAATCTAGCGGGACGGTCCTACGAGCAGTACTTC
j_gene: TRBJ1-3; d_gene: NA; v_gene: TRBV4-2; abundance: many; CDR3aa: CASSQDPGSGNTIYF; CDR3nt: TGTGCCAGCAGCCAAGATCCGGGATCTGGAAACACCATATATTTT
j_gene: TRBJ1-6; d_gene: NA; v_gene: TRBV12-3/TRBV12-4; abundance: many; CDR3aa: CASSLITGSHSPLHF; CDR3nt: TGTGCCAGCAGTTTAATCACAGGGTCTCATTCACCCCTCCACTTT